This T cell receptor (beta chain) was captured by sequencing in a study of T cells in Graves' hyperthyroidism and ophthalmopathy. Study information: Peripheral blood sampling occurred at initial diagnosis, before any treatment. Study results and caveats: Model predictions of ophthalmopathy came a median around 7.1 months before onset. Ophthalmopathy stood apart from stable hyperthyroidism in a 13 V-J model.

Amplified TCR beta CDR3 regions derived from RNA transcripts. HTBI primers were employed in a first-round RT-PCR of the TCR CDR3. TCRdb re-called the multiplex PCR reads with MiXCR, one entry per CDR3 protein. The data contain around 690,000 distinct CDR3 sequences, more than 20% of them seen just once; the ten biggest clones take up over 30%. Diagnostic decisions used clinical symptoms, serum thyroxine and TRAb, thyroid ultrasound and orbital computed tomography. In regard to this clonotype: What it binds is unknown.

The CDR3 runs 17 residues. With 0 bases removed from V and 0 bases from J, the gap between germline ends came to 13 bases. From germline, CDR1 is SGHNT and CDR2 YYREEE (reference sequence). The source material was blood. This TCR came from a man aged 30 to 45 with Graves' ophthalmopathy. The V gene is TRBV5-4, the J gene TRBJ2-4; the D gene is possibly TRBD2 (5 bases). This CDR3 is CASSLGGPAIAKNIQYF. CDR3 bases: TGTGCCAGCAGCTTGGGAGGGCCCGCCATAGCCAAAAACATTCAGTACTTC. The whole variable domain, filled in from reference TRBV5-4 and TRBJ2-4, reads ETGVTQSPTHLIKTRGQQVTLRCSSQSGHNTVSWYQQALGQGPQFIFQYYREEENGRGNFPPRFSGLQFPNYSSELNVNALELDDSALYLCASSLGGPAIAKNIQYFGAGTRLSVL.